The T cell receptor (beta chain) described here comes from a study of beta chain features in type 1 diabetes. Background on the study: All samples yielded 100 million to 140 million examined sorted cells. Notes on the study in general: People with Type 1 diabetes carried modestly yet significantly shorter TCRB CDR3s in all four CD4+ subsets. Patients showed naive, central memory and Treg TCRB repertoires that appeared more similar than those of healthy donors.

Expressed TCRB transcripts were sequenced, since all the RNA that had been isolated was reverse transcribed. TCRdb's table, derived via immunoSEQ multiplex PCR, lists solely in-frame clones and lacks some. Of 450,000 to 550,000 clones in the sample, roughly 31% were seen once. In the case of this clone: The antigen remains unidentified.

The CDR3 contains 15 residues. J was trimmed by 9 bases and V by 0 bases; bases with no gene match: 4. Germline CDR1 reads SGDLS; CDR2 reads YYNGEE. The V gene is TRBV9, the J gene TRBJ2-1; 12 bases match TRBD2. Sequencing was done on a sample of naive CD4+ T cells from blood. The TCR sequence derives from a man aged 18-30 years in good health. This chain's CDR3 is CASSVGLAGVAEQFF. CDR3 coding DNA: TGTGCCAGCAGCGTAGGACTAGCGGGAGTAGCTGAGCAGTTCTTC.